Presented here are 4 T cell receptor beta chains from one specimen sequenced in a study of PD-1 blockade in classical Hodgkin lymphoma. The time point denotes: cycle 4 day 1 (C4D1), after 5 to 7 weeks of nivolumab. All patients experienced relapse after autologous stem cell transplantation, and brentuximab vedotin exposure was variable. Applied to thawed PBMCs, magnetic negative selection was the method used to isolate CD8+ T cells. Measured with immunoSEQ multiplex PCR; TCRdb has only the in-frame clones, and not every one. The profile covers about 6,800 clones, with 50% to 75% appearing a single time and roughly 10% taken by the ten largest. This specimen consisted of CD8+ T cells from blood, obtained before the fourth cycle of nivolumab. The receptors derive from a human donor with classical Hodgkin lymphoma.

This clone has only a few counts. The genes are TRBV11-3 and TRBJ2-1, with D unresolved. This CDR3 is 11 amino acids long. In germline, CDR1 is SGHNT, CDR2 YENEEA. The V end lost 5 bases, the J end lost 9 bases, and 8 bases lay between the germline ends. The CDR3 is CASSPGSEQFF. For the CDR3, the DNA is TGTGCCAGCAGCCCCGGCAGTGAGCAGTTCTTC.

This clone was seen more than once but under ten times. The chain combines TRBV6-5 with TRBJ2-7; 7 bases fit TRBD1. The CDR3 has 12 residues. The ends lost 6 bases at V and 4 bases at J; junction bases unmatched: 3. The germline V gene has CDR1 MNHEY and CDR2 SVGAGI. CDR3 DNA: TGTGCCAGCAGCGAGACAGGGTACGAGCAGTACTTC. Protein: CASSETGYEQYF.

This chain joins TRBV6-6 and TRBJ2-2; D not resolved. The CDR3 has 16 amino acids. Germline V gene lookup returns CDR1 MNHNY and CDR2 SVGAGI (reference sequence). The V gene lost 0 bases and the J gene lost 0 bases, with 8 bases spanning the gap. The CDR3 protein is CASSYSAVTNTGELFF. The CDR3 DNA sequence: TGTGCCAGCAGTTACTCTGCGGTAACGAACACCGGGGAGCTGTTTTTT.

The chain has TRBV7-9 and TRBJ2-1; 9 positions agree with TRBD1. The V segment lost 1 base and the J segment 3 bases; nucleotides outside the gene matches: 10. Germline assignment: CDR1 SEHNR and CDR2 FQNEAQ (reference sequence). CDR3 length: 18 amino acids. The CDR3 nucleotides read TGTGCCAGCAGCTTAGTCACCCGCCCGACAGGGGGCTACAATGAGCAGTTCTTC. The encoded protein is CASSLVTRPTGGYNEQFF.